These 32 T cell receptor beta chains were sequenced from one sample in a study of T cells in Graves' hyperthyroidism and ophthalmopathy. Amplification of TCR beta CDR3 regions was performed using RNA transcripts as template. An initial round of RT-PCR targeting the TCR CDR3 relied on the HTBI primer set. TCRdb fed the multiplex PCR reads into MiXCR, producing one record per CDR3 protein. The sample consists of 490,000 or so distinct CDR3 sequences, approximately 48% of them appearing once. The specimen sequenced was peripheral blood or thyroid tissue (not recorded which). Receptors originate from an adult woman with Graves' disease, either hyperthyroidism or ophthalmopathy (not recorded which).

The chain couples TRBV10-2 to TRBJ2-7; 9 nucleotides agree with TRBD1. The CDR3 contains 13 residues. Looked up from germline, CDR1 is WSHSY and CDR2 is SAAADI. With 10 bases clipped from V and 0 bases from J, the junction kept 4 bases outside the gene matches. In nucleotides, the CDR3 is TGCGCCATATCGGACAGGGGCTCCTACGAGCAGTACTTC. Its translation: CAISDRGSYEQYF.

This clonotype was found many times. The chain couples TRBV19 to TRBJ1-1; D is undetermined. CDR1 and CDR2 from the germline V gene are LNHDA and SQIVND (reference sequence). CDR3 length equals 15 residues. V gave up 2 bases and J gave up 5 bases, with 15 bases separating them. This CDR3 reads CASSIRRPSETEAFF. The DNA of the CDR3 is TGTGCCAGTAGTATACGGAGGCCATCGGAGACTGAAGCTTTCTTT.

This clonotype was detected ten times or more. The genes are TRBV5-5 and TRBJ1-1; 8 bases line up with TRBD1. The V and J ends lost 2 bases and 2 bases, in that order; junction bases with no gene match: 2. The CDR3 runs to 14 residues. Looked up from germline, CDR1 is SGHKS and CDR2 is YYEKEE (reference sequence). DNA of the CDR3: TGTGCCAGCAGCTTTCCAGGGGGCAACACTGAAGCTTTCTTT. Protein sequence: CASSFPGGNTEAFF.

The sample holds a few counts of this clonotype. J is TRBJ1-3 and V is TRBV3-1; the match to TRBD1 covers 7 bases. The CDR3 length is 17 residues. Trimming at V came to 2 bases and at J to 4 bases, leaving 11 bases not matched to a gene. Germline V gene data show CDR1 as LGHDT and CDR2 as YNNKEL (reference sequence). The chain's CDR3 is CASSQLSTGAAGNTIYF. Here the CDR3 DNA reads TGTGCCAGCAGCCAACTATCAACAGGGGCTGCCGGAAACACCATATATTTT.

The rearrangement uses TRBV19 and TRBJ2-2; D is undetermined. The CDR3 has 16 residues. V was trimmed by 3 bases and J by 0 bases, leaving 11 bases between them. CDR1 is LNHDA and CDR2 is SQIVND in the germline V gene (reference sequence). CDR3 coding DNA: TGTGCCAGTAGTATTTGGGGATTCGCGAACACCGGGGAGCTGTTTTTT. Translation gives CASSIWGFANTGELFF.

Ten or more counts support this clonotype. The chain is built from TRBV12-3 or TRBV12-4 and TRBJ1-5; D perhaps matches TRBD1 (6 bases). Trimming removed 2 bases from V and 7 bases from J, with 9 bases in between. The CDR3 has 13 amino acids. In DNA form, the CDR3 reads TGTGCCAGCAGTTTAACAGGGTTCCAGCCCCAGCATTTT. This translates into CASSLTGFQPQHF.

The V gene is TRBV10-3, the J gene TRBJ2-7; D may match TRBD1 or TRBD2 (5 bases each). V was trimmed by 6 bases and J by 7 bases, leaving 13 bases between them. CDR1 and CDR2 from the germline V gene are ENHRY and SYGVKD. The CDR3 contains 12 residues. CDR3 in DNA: TGTGCCATCAGAACGGGGCCTGGGGAGCAGTACTTC. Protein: CAIRTGPGEQYF.

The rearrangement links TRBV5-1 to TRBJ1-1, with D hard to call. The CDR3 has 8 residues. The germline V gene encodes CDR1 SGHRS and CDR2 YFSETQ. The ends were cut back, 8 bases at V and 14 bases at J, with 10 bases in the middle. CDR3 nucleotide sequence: TGCGCCAGGAAGGACCGGTTCTTT. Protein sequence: CARKDRFF.

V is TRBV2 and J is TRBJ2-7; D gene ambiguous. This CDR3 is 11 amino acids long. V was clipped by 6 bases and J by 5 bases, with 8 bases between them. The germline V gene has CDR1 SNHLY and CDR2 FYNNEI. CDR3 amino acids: CASRYSNEQYF. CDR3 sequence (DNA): TGTGCCAGCAGGTATAGCAACGAGCAGTACTTC.

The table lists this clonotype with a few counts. CDR3 nucleotides: TGCAGCGGATACCAGGGATTTCAAGAGACCCAGTACTTC. It encodes CSGYQGFQETQYF. The chain combines TRBV29-1 with TRBJ2-5; D possibly corresponds to TRBD1 (5 bases). Looked up from germline, CDR1 is SQVTM and CDR2 is ANQGSEA. V was shortened by 7 bases and J by 2 bases, with 14 bases between the two germline ends. The CDR3 consists of 13 residues.

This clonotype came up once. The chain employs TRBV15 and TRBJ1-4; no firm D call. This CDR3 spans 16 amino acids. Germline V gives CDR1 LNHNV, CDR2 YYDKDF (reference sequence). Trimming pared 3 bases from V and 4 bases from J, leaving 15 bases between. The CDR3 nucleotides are TGTGCCACCAGCAGTTTCAAGGCCGCACTTAATGAAAAACTGTTTTTT. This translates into CATSSFKAALNEKLFF.

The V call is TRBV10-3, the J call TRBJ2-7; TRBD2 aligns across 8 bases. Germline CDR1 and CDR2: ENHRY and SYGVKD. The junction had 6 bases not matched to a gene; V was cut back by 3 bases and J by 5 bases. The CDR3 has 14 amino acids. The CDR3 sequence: CAISEGGRIDEQYF. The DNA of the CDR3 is TGTGCCATCAGTGAAGGCGGGAGGATCGACGAGCAGTACTTC.

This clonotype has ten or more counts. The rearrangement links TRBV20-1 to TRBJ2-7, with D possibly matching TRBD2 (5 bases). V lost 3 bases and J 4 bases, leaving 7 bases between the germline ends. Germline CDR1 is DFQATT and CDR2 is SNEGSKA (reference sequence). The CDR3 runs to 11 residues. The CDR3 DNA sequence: TGCAGTGCTAGTTGGGAGTACGAGCAGTACTTC. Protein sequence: CSASWEYEQYF.

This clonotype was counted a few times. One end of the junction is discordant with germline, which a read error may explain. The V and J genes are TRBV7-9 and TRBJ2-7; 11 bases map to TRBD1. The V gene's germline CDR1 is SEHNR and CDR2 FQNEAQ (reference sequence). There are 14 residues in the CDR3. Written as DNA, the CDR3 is TGTGCTAGCAGCCTGGCCGGGACAGGGGGCGAGCAGTACTTC. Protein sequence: CASSLAGTGGEQYF.

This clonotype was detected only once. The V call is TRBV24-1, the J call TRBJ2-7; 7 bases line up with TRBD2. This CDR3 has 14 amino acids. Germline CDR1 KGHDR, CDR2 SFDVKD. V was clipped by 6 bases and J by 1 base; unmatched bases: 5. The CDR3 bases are TGTGCCACCAGTCGGGCGGGAGCATCCTACGAGCAGTACTTC. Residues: CATSRAGASYEQYF.

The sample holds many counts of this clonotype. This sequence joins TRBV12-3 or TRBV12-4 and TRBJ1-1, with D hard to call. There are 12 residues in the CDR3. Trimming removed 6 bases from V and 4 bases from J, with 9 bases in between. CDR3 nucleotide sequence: TGTGCCAGCAGGTCACTGTCCACTGAAGCTTTCTTT. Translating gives CASRSLSTEAFF.

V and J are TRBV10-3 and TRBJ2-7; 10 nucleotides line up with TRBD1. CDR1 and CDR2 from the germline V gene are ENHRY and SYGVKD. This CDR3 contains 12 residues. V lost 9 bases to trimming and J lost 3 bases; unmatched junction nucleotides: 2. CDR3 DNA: TGTGCCATGGGACAGGGGATCTACGAGCAGTACTTC. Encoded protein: CAMGQGIYEQYF.

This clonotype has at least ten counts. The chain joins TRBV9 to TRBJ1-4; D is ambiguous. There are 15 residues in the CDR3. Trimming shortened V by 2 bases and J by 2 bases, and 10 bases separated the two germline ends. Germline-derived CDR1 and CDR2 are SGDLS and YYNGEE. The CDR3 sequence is CASSVFEGTNEKLFF. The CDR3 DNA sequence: TGTGCCAGCAGCGTGTTTGAAGGTACTAATGAAAAACTGTTTTTT.

The CDR3 region is CASSLGGHGQPLHF. The CDR3 DNA is TGTGCCAGCAGCTTAGGTGGGCACGGGCAGCCCCTCCACTTT. The chain is built from TRBV7-2 and TRBJ1-6; D is uncertain. Germline lookup yields CDR1 SGHTA and CDR2 FQGNSA. The ends were cut back, 1 base at V and 13 bases at J, with 14 bases in the middle. CDR3 length equals 14 residues.

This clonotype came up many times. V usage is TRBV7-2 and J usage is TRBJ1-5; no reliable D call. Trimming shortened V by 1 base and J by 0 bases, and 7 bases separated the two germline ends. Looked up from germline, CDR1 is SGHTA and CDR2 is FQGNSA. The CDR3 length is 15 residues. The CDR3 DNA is TGTGCCAGCAGCTTAGAGGCATTTAGCAATCAGCCCCAGCATTTT. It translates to CASSLEAFSNQPQHF.

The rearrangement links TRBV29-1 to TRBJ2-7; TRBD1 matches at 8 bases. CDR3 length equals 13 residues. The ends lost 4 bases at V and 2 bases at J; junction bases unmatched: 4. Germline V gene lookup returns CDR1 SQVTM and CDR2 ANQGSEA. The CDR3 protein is CSVGGQATYEQYF. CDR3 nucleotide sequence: TGCAGCGTTGGGGGACAGGCCACCTACGAGCAGTACTTC.

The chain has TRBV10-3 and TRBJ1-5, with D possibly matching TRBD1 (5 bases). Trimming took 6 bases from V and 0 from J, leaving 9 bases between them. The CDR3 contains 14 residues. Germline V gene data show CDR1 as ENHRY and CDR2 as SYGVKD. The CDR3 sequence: CAIRGDASNQPQHF. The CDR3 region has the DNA TGTGCCATCAGAGGGGACGCTAGCAATCAGCCCCAGCATTTT.

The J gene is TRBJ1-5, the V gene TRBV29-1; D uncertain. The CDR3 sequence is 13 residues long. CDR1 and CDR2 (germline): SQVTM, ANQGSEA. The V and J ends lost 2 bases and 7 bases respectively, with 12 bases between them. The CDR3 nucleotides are TGCAGCGTTGAACTCGACATTCGGCAGCCCCAGCATTTT. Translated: CSVELDIRQPQHF.

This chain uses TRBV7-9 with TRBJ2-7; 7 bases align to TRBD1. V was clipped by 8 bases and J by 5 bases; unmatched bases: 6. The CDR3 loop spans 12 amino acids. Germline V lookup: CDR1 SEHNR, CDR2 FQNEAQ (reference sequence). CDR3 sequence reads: CASGTARDEQYF. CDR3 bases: TGTGCCAGCGGGACAGCCCGCGACGAGCAGTACTTC.

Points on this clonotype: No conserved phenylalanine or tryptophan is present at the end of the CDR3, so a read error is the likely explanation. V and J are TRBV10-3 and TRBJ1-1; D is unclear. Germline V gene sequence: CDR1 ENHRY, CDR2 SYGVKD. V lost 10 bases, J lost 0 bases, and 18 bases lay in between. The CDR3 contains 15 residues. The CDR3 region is CATSVRASMNTEAFL. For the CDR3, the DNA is TGTGCCACCTCAGTGAGGGCCTCCATGAACACTGAAGCTTTCCTT.

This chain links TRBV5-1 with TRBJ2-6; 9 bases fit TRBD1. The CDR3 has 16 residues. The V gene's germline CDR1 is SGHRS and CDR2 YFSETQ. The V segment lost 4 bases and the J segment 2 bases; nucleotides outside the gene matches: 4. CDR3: CASSPRQGAGANVLTF. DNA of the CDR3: TGCGCCAGCAGCCCTAGACAGGGGGCTGGGGCCAACGTCCTGACTTTC.

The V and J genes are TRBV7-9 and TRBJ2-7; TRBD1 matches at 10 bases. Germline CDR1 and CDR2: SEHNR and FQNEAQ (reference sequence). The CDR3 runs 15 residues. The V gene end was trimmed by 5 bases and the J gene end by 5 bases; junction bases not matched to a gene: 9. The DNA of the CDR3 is TGTGCCAGCAGCCACCGGGACAGGGGTTATGACGAGCAGTACTTC. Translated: CASSHRDRGYDEQYF.

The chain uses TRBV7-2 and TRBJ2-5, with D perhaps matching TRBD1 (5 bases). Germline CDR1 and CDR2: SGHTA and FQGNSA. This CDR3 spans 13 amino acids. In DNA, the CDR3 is TGTGACTGGCAGGGTAAAGGTCAAGAGACCCAGTACTTC. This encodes CDWQGKGQETQYF.

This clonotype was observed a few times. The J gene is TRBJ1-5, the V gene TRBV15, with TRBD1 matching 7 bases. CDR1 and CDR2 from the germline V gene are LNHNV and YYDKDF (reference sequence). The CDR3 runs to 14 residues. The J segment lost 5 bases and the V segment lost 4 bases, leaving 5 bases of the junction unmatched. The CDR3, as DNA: TGTGCCACCAGCATGGACAGGTCCTATCAGCCCCAGCATTTT. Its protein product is CATSMDRSYQPQHF.

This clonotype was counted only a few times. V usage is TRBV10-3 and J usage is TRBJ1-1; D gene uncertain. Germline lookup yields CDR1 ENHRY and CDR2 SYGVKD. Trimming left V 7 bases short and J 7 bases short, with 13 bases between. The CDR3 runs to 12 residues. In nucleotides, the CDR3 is TGTGCCATCACCAACGATGACCGTGAAGCTTTCTTT. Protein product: CAITNDDREAFF.

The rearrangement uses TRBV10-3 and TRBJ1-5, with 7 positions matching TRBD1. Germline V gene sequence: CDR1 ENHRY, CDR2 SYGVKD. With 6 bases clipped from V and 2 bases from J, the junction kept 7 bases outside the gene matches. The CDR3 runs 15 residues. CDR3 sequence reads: CAIRDDRAGNQPQHF. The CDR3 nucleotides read TGTGCCATCAGAGACGACAGGGCGGGCAATCAGCCCCAGCATTTT.

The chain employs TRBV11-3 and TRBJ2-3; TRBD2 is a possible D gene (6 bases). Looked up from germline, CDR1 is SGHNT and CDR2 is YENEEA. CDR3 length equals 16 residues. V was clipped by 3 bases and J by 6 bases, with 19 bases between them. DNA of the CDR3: TGTGCCAGCAGCTTTAGTAGCGGCTCAAGTGGGGATACGCAGTATTTT. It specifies CASSFSSGSSGDTQYF.